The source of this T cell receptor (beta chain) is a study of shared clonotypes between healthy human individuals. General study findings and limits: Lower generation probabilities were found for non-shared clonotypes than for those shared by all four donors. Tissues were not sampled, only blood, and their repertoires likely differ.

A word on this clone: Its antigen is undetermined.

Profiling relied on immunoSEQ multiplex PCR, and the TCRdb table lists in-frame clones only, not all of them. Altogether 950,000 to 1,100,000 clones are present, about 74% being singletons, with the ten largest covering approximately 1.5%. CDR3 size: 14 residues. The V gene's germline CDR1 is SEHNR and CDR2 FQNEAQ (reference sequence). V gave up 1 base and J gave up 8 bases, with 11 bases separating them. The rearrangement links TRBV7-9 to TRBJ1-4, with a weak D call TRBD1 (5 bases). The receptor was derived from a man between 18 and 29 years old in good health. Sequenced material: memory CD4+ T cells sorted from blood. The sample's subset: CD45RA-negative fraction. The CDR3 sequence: CASSLDSRGEKLFF. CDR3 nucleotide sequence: TGTGCCAGCAGCTTAGACTCTCGGGGCGAAAAACTGTTTTTT.